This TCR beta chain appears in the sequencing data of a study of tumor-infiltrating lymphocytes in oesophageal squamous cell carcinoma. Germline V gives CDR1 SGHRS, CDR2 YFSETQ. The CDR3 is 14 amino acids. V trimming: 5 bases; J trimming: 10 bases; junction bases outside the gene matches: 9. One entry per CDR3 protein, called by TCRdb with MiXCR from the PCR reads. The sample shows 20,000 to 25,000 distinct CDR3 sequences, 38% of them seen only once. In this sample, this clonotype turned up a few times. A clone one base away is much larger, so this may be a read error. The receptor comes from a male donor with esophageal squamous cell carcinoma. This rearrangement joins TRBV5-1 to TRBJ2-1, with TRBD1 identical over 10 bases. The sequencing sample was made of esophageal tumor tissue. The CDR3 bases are TGCGCCAGCAGGCCGGACAGGGGGGCCTACGAGCAGTTCTTC. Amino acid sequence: CASRPDRGAYEQFF.